The 7 T cell receptor beta chains below all came from one sample that was sequenced in a study of blood T cell repertoires in COVID-19. Repertoires were generated with immunoSEQ multiplex PCR, while TCRdb's copy carries only in-frame clones and drops some. The sample holds almost 400,000 clones, about 90% seen once. The sequenced sample was peripheral blood. These receptors were collected from a woman between 55 and 75 years old with COVID-19, enrolled during active disease.

This chain links TRBV18 with TRBJ1-1; D unresolved. Trimming removed 5 bases at V and 1 base at J, with 8 bases between. CDR1 and CDR2 from the germline V gene are KGHSH and LQKENI. The CDR3 has 13 residues. The CDR3 nucleotides read TGTGCCAGCTCAGCGAGAGAGAACACTGAAGCTTTCTTT. This sequence encodes CASSARENTEAFF.

The chain carries TRBV27 and TRBJ1-5, with TRBD1 as a possible D gene (5 bases). Deletions cut 0 bases from V and 1 base from J, with 10 bases between. Germline V gene data show CDR1 as MNHEY and CDR2 as SMNVEV (reference sequence). The CDR3 consists of 16 residues. The CDR3 DNA is TGTGCCAGCAGTTTATCTGGGCAGGGAAGCAATCAGCCCCAGCATTTT. Protein product: CASSLSGQGSNQPQHF.

The chain has TRBV5-1 and TRBJ1-1; tentatively, D is TRBD1 (6 bases). Germline CDR1 is SGHRS and CDR2 is YFSETQ. V dropped 4 bases and J dropped 2 bases, with 15 bases sitting between them. The CDR3 is made up of 15 amino acids. CDR3 sequence: CASSPTGIINTEAFF. Written as DNA, the CDR3 is TGCGCCAGCAGCCCGACAGGAATAATAAACACTGAAGCTTTCTTT. The entire variable domain, with the rest obtained from reference TRBV5-1 and TRBJ1-1, is as follows: KAGVTQTPRYLIKTRGQQVTLSCSPISGHRSVSWYQQTPGQGLQFLFEYFSETQRNKGNFPGRFSGRQFSNSRSEMNVSTLELGDSALYLCASSPTGIINTEAFFGQGTRLTVV.

This chain connects TRBV7-6 to TRBJ1-1; no definite D call. Trimming removed 0 bases from V and 5 bases from J, with 7 bases in between. The CDR3 has 13 amino acids. CDR1 and CDR2 from the germline V gene are SGHVS and FNYEAQ. The CDR3 region has the DNA TGTGCCAGCAGCTTAGCGTCCGGGACTGAAGCTTTCTTT. It codes for CASSLASGTEAFF.

DNA of the CDR3: TGTGCCAGCAGCTTAGATCCCACAGGGGCGCCGAACACTGAAGCTTTCTTT. Translation gives CASSLDPTGAPNTEAFF. The chain is built from TRBV11-3 and TRBJ1-1, with 7 bases aligning to TRBD1. CDR1 is SGHNT, CDR2 YENEEA, per germline. The V and J ends lost 0 bases and 1 base, in that order; junction bases with no gene match: 8. This CDR3 is 17 amino acids long.

CDR3 DNA sequence: TGTGCCAGCAGCTCGGGACTAGCGGGGACCGAGCAGTACTTC. Translation gives CASSSGLAGTEQYF. The V gene is TRBV11-2, the J gene TRBJ2-7, with 13 bases identical to TRBD2. The length of the CDR3 is 14 residues. The J segment lost 6 bases and the V segment lost 4 bases, leaving 3 bases of the junction unmatched. Per germline, CDR1 SGHAT and CDR2 FQNNGV.

CDR3 sequence: CASRRDRVREKLFF. CDR3 in DNA: TGTGCCAGCAGACGCGACAGGGTTCGTGAAAAACTGTTTTTT. The V gene is TRBV28, the J gene TRBJ1-4; TRBD1 aligns across 7 bases. Germline V lookup: CDR1 MDHEN, CDR2 SYDVKM. The CDR3 has 14 amino acids. Trimming removed 6 bases from V and 7 bases from J; junction bases left unmatched: 8.